Following are 7 T cell receptor beta chains from one sample sequenced in a study of blood T cells in healthy people across ages. Using a J-beta primer mix together with a sample-barcoded 5' primer, a second PCR was run for roughly 7 to 12 cycles. MiXCR, applied by TCRdb to the 5' RACE reads, yields one record per CDR3 protein. The repertoire has 910,000 or so distinct CDR3 sequences, roughly half of them found once; the top ten carry around 21%. The sample comprised blood. These receptors all come from a woman aged 55-75 years in good health.

This clonotype was detected a few times. This rearrangement joins TRBV27 to TRBJ2-3, with 12 bases identical to TRBD1. V was pared by 6 bases and J by 1 base, with 26 bases of the junction left unmatched. The CDR3 contains 23 residues. The germline CDR1 and CDR2 sequences are MNHEY and SMNVEV (reference sequence). For the CDR3, the DNA is TGTGCCAGCAGCAATAGGGGACAGGGGGCCCCGTACCTAGCGGGCCCACGCACAGATACGCAGTATTTT. Translated, it gives CASSNRGQGAPYLAGPRTDTQYF.

This clonotype was counted a few times. The chain combines TRBV10-3 with TRBJ2-1; TRBD2 matches at 7 bases. Per germline, CDR1 ENHRY and CDR2 SYGVKD. The CDR3 is 14 residues long. J was trimmed by 3 bases and V by 7 bases; bases with no gene match: 6. The CDR3 is CAIMGGRGYNEQFF. The CDR3 DNA sequence: TGTGCCATCATGGGTGGGAGGGGCTACAATGAGCAGTTCTTC.

The V call is TRBV6-2 or TRBV6-3, the J call TRBJ2-5, with D possibly being TRBD2 (5 bases). The germline CDR1 and CDR2 sequences are MNHEY and SVGEGT. This CDR3 spans 15 amino acids. V was trimmed by 10 bases and J by 5 bases, leaving 23 bases between them. CDR3 in amino acids: CATGGLALVGETQYF. CDR3 bases: TGTGCCACCGGAGGACTGGCCCTCGTGGGGGAGACCCAGTACTTC.

In nucleotides, the CDR3 is TGTGCCAGCAGCTTGGGGAGTACTAGCGGCTACGAGCAGTACTTC. It yields the protein CASSLGSTSGYEQYF. V usage is TRBV7-2 and J usage is TRBJ2-7; 8 positions match TRBD2. Germline trimming cut 3 bases from V and 3 bases from J; bases unmatched to any gene: 7. Germline V CDR1 and CDR2: SGHTA, FQGNSA. This CDR3 spans 15 amino acids.

The V call is TRBV7-6, the J call TRBJ2-7, with 12 positions matching TRBD1. The CDR3 runs to 15 residues. J lost 4 bases, V lost 3 bases, and 4 bases had no gene match. CDR1 is SGHVS and CDR2 is FNYEAQ in the germline V gene. As DNA, the CDR3 is TGTGCCAGCAGCTTTGGGGACAGGGGGCGGTACGAGCAGTACTTC. Encoded protein: CASSFGDRGRYEQYF.

Comment on this clonotype: A much larger clone sits a single nucleotide away, making a read error possible. This chain links TRBV25-1 with TRBJ2-5; D is ambiguous. Matching the DNA end better, TRBJ2-1 makes the J call doubtful. The CDR3 length is 13 residues. CDR1 and CDR2 (germline): MGHDK, SYGVNS. The CDR3 DNA reads TGTGCCAGCAGCCAATTTAGGCAAGAGACCCAGTTCTTC. Translating gives CASSQFRQETQFF.

The V gene is TRBV20-1, the J gene TRBJ2-5; D ambiguous. The last part of the DNA fits TRBJ2-7 better; the J call may be wrong. The V gene's germline CDR1 is DFQATT and CDR2 SNEGSKA (reference sequence). CDR3 length: 14 residues. In DNA, the CDR3 is TGCAGTGCTCGCGACTGGAACATGCTCTACGAGCAGTACTTC. Translating it yields CSARDWNMLYEQYF.